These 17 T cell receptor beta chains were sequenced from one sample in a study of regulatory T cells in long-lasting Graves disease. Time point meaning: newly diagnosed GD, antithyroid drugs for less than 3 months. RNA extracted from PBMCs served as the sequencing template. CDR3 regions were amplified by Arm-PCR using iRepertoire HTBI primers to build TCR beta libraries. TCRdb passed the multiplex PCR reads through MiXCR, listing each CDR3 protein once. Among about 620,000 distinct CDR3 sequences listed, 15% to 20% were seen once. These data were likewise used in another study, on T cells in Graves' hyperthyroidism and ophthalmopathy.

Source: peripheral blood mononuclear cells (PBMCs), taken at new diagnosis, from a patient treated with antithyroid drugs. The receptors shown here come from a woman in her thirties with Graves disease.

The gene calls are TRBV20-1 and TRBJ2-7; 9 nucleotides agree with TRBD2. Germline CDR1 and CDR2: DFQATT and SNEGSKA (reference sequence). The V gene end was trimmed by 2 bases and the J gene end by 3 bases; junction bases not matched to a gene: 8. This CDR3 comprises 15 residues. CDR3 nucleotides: TGCAGTGCTAGACAAAATGGAGCGGGAGGCTACGAGCAGTACTTC. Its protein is CSARQNGAGGYEQYF.

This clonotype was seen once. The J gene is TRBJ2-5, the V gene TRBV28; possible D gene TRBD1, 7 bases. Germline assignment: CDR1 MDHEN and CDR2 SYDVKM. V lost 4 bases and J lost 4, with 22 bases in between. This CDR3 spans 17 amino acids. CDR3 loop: CASSSRRSGPGGETQYF. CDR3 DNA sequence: TGTGCCAGCAGTTCCAGGAGGAGCGGGCCAGGGGGAGAGACCCAGTACTTC. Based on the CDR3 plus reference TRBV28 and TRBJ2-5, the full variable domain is DVKVTQSSRYLVKRTGEKVFLECVQDMDHENMFWYRQDPGLGLRLIYFSYDVKMKEKGDIPEGYSVSREKKERFSLILESASTNQTSMYLCASSSRRSGPGGETQYFGPGTRLLVL.

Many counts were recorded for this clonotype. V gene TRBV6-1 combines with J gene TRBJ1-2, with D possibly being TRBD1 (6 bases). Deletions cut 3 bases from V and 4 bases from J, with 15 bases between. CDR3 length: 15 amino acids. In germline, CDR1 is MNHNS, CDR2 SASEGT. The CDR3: CASSDNAQGTYGYTF. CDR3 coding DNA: TGTGCCAGCAGTGATAATGCACAGGGAACCTATGGCTACACCTTC.

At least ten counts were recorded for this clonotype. The CDR3 sequence: CASSLNPRVAGEQETQYF. For the CDR3, the DNA is TGTGCCAGCAGTTTAAACCCCAGAGTAGCGGGTGAGCAAGAGACCCAGTACTTC. The V and J genes are TRBV28 and TRBJ2-5; 7 nucleotides align to TRBD2. Losses at the gene ends were 2 bases for V and 2 bases for J; bases not matched to a gene: 14. The V gene's germline CDR1 is MDHEN and CDR2 SYDVKM. The CDR3 runs to 18 residues.

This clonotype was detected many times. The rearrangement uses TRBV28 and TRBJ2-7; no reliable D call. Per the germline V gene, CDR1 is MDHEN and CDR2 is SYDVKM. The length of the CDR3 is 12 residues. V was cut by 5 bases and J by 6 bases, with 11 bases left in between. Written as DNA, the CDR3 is TGTGCCAGCAGTCCCTACTGGGGCGAGCAGTACTTC. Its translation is CASSPYWGEQYF.

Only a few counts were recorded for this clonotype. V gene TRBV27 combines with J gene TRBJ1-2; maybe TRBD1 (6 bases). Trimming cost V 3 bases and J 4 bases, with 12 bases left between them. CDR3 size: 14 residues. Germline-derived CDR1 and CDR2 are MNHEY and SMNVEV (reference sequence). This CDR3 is CASSFSTGAYGYTF. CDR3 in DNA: TGTGCCAGCAGTTTCTCTACGGGGGCCTATGGCTACACCTTC.

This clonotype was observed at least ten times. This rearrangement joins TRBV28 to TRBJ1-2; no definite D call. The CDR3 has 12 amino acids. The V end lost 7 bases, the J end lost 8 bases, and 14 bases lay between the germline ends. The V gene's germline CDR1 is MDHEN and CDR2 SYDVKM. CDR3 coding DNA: TGTGCCAGCACGCTCGGAATCGGGGGCTACACCTTC. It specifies CASTLGIGGYTF.

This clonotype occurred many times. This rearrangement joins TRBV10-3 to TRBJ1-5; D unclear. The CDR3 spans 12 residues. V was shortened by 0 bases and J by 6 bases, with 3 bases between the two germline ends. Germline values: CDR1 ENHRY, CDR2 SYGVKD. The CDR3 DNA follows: TGTGCCATCAGTGAGTCGGGTCAGCCCCAGCATTTT. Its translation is CAISESGQPQHF.

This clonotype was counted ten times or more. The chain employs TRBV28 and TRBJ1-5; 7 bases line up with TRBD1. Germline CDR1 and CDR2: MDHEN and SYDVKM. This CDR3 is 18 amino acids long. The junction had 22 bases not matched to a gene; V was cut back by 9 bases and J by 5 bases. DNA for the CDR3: TGTGCCAGATCCCGCCCACCGATTACAGGGGTTCGGGATCAGCCCCAGCATTTT. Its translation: CARSRPPITGVRDQPQHF.

The CDR3, as DNA: TGTGCCTGCCTCCCACCCGGACAGTCTCGTGAAAAACTGTTTTTT. Its protein is CACLPPGQSREKLFF. This chain uses TRBV30 with TRBJ1-4, with D tentatively TRBD1 (6 bases). Germline values: CDR1 GTSNPN, CDR2 SVGIG (reference sequence). V lost 6 bases and J lost 7, with 21 bases in between. This CDR3 has 15 residues.

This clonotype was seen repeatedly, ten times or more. The chain's CDR3 is CATSAQDRGSGPQHF. The CDR3 nucleotides are TGTGCCACCAGTGCCCAGGACAGGGGCTCGGGGCCCCAGCATTTT. The V call is TRBV24-1, the J call TRBJ1-5; 9 nucleotides line up with TRBD1. This CDR3 region has 15 residues. Germline V lookup: CDR1 KGHDR, CDR2 SFDVKD. V was pared by 5 bases and J by 9 bases, with 10 bases of the junction left unmatched.

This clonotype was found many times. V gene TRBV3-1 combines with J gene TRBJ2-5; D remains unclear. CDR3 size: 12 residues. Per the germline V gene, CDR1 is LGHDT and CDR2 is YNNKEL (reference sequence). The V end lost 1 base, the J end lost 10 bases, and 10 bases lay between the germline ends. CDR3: CASSQGLARQYF. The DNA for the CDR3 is TGTGCCAGCAGCCAAGGATTGGCGCGCCAGTACTTC.

For the CDR3, the DNA is TGTGCCAGCAACGGGGACAACGGTGAGCAGTTCTTC. It is translated as CASNGDNGEQFF. This chain connects TRBV28 to TRBJ2-1; perhaps TRBD1 as D (6 bases). The germline gives CDR1 MDHEN, CDR2 SYDVKM. Trimming stripped 7 bases from V and 9 bases from J, with 13 bases between. CDR3 length: 12 residues.

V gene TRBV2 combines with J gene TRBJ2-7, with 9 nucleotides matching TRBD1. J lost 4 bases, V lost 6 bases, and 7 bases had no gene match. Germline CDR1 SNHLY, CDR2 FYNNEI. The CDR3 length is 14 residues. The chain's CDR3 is CASRPGTGRYEQYF. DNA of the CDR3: TGTGCCAGCAGACCGGGGACAGGGAGGTACGAGCAGTACTTC.

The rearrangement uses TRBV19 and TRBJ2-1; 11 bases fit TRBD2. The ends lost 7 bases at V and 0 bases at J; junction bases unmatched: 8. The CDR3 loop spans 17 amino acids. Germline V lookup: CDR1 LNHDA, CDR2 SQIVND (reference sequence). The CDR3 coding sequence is TGTGCCAGTACTAGGACTAGCGGGTCTAGCTCCTACAATGAGCAGTTCTTC. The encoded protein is CASTRTSGSSSYNEQFF.

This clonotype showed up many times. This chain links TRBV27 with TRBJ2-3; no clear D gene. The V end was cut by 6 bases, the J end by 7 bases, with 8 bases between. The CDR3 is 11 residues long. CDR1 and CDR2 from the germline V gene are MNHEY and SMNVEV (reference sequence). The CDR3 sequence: CASSLTNTQYF. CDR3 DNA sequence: TGTGCCAGCAGCCTCACTAATACGCAGTATTTT.

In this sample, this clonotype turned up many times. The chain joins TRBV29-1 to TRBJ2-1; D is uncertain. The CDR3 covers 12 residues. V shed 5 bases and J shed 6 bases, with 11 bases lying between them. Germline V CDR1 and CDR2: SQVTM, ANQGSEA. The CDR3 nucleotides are TGCAGCGTTCGAAAGGGAAGCAATGAGCAGTTCTTC. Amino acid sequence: CSVRKGSNEQFF.